This T cell receptor (beta chain) was recovered during a study of blood T cells in healthy people across ages. This clonotype was seen once. CDR1 SGHRS and CDR2 YFSETQ come from the germline V gene. This CDR3 has 12 residues. The second PCR ran roughly 6 to 11 cycles with a sample-barcoded 5' primer and J-beta primers. TCRdb independently ran MiXCR on the 5' RACE reads; one entry per CDR3 protein. This sample has about 570,000 distinct CDR3 sequences, with roughly 29% found just once. The TCR originated in a woman in her 70s in good health. The source material was blood. The chain couples TRBV5-1 to TRBJ2-5; the D is unclear. The DNA end is more similar to TRBJ2-1, so the J call may be wrong. The CDR3 sequence is CASSTTMDEQFF. CDR3 sequence (DNA): TGCGCCAGCAGTACGACGATGGATGAGCAGTTCTTC.